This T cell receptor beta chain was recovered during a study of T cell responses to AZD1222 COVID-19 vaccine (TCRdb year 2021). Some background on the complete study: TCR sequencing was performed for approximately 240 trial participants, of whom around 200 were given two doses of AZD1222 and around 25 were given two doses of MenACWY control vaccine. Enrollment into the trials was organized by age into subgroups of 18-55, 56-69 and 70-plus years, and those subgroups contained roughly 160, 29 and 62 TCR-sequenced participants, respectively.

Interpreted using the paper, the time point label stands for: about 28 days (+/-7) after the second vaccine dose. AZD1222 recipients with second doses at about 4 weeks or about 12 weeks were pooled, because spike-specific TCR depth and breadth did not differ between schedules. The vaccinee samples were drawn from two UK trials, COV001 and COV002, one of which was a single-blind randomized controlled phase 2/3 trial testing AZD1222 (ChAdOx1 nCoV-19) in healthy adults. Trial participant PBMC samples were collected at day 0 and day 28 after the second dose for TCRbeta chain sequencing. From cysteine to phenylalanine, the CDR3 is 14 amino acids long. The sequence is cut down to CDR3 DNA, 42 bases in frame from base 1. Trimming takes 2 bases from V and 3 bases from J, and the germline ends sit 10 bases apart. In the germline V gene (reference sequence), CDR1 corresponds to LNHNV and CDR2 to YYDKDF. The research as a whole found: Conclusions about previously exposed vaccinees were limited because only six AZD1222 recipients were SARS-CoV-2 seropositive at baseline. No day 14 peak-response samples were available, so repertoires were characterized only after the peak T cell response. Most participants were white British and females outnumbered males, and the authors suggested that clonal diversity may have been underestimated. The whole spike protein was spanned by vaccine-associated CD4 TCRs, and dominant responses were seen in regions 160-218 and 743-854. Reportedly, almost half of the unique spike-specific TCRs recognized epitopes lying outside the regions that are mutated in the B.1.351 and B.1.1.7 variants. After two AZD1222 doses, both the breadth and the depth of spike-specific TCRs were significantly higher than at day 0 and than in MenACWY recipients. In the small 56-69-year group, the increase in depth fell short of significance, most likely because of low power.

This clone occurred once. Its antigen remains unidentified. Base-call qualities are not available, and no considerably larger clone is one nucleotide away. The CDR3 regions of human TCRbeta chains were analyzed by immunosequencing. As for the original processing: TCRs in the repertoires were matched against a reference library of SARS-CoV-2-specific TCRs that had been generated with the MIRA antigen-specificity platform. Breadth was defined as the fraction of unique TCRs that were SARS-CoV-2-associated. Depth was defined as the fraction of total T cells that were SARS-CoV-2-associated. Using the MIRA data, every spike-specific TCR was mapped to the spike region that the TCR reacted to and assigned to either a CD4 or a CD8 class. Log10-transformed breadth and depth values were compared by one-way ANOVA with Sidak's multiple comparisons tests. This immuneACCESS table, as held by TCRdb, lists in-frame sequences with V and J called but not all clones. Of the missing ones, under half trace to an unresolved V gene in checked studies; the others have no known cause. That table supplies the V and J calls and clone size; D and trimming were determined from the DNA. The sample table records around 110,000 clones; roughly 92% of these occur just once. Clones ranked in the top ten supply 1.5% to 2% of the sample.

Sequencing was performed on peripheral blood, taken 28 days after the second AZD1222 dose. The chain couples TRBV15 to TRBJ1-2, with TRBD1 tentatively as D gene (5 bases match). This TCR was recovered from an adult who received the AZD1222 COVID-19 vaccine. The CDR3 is CATSRPTDYYGYTF. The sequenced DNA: TGTGCCACCAGCAGACCGACAGATTACTATGGCTACACCTTC.